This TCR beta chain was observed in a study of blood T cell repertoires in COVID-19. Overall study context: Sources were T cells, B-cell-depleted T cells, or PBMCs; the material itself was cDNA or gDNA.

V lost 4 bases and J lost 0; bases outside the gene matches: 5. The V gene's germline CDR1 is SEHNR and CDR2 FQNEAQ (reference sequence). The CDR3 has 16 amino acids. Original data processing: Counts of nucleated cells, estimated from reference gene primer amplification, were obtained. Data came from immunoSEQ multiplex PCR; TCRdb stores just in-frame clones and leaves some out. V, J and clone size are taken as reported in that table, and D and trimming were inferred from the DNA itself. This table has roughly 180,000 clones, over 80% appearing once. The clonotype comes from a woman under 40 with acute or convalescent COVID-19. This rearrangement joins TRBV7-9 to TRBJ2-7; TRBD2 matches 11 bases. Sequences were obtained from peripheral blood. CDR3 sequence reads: CASSSLLAGDSYEQYF. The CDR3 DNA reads TGTGCCAGCAGCTCCCTACTAGCGGGAGACTCCTACGAGCAGTACTTC.